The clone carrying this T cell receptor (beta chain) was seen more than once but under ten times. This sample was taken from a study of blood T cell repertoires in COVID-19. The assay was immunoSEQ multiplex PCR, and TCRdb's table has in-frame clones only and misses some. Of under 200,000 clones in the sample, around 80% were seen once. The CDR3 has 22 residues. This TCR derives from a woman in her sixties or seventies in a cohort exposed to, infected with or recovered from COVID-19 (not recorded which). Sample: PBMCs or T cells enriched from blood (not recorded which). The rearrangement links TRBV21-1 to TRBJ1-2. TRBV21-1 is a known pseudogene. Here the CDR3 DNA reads TGTGCCAGCAGCAAGAACTTTAAATGTGGTAGTCTGAGCGGAGGGAGGGACTATGGCTACACCTTC. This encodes CASSKNFKCGSLSGGRDYGYTF.